One and the same sample provided the 27 T cell receptor beta chains below, sequenced in a study of blood T cells in healthy people across ages. Combining a sample-barcoded 5' primer with a J-beta primer mix, a second PCR ran for about 7 to 11 cycles. Via MiXCR, TCRdb re-called the 5' RACE reads, giving one row per CDR3 protein. The sample has fewer than 600,000 distinct CDR3 sequences, about 27% seen once. The same specimen was also included in a second study, on T cells of mothers and their children.

The specimen sequenced was blood. These receptor sequences come from a boy between 2 and 10 years old in good health.

The rearrangement joins TRBV5-1 to TRBJ1-1, with a weak D call TRBD1 (6 bases). The germline CDR1 and CDR2 sequences are SGHRS and YFSETQ. V lost 3 bases to trimming and J lost 0 bases, with 12 bases between them. There are 15 residues in the CDR3. CDR3 in amino acids: CASSSSGTLNTEAFF. CDR3 DNA sequence: TGCGCCAGCAGCTCCTCGGGGACACTGAACACTGAAGCTTTCTTT.

There are a few counts of this clonotype. V usage is TRBV6-1 and J usage is TRBJ2-7; unclear D gene. This CDR3 is built from 13 residues. The V gene's germline CDR1 is MNHNS and CDR2 SASEGT. Trimming took off 0 bases at V and 6 bases at J, with 9 bases between the two ends. CDR3 DNA sequence: TGTGCCAGCAGTGAAGCGGCAAGACGCGAGCAGTACTTC. This sequence encodes CASSEAARREQYF.

This clonotype was counted between two and nine times. V usage is TRBV7-2 and J usage is TRBJ1-6, with D unresolved. Germline V CDR1 and CDR2: SGHTA, FQGNSA. V was clipped by 2 bases and J by 9 bases, with 8 bases between them. The CDR3 consists of 13 residues. The CDR3 region has the DNA TGTGCCAGCAGCTTAATTAGTAGTTCACCCCTCCACTTT. Amino acid sequence: CASSLISSSPLHF.

The J gene is TRBJ2-3, the V gene TRBV3-1; D might be TRBD2 (6 bases). Between the trimmed V and J ends, which lost 0 bases and 2 bases, there was a span of 15 bases. The CDR3 is made up of 17 amino acids. The germline V gene encodes CDR1 LGHDT and CDR2 YNNKEL (reference sequence). CDR3 coding DNA: TGTGCCAGCAGCCAAGATTGGGGACTGGAAGACACAGATACGCAGTATTTT. This gives the protein CASSQDWGLEDTDTQYF.

The J gene is TRBJ2-3, the V gene TRBV14; no definite D call. The CDR3 covers 12 residues. The V gene's germline CDR1 is SGHDN and CDR2 FVKESK. V was pared by 1 base and J by 6 bases, with 5 bases between. This CDR3 reads CASSQAIDTQYF. In nucleotides, the CDR3 is TGTGCCAGCAGCCAAGCTATCGATACGCAGTATTTT.

V gene TRBV20-1 combines with J gene TRBJ2-5, with 14 bases fitting TRBD2. Losses at the gene ends were 3 bases for V and 2 bases for J; bases not matched to a gene: 11. From germline, CDR1 is DFQATT and CDR2 SNEGSKA (reference sequence). The length of the CDR3 is 18 residues. The CDR3 DNA reads TGCAGTGCTAGGGCGGCTGAGGGGACTAGCGGGAGTCAAGAGACCCAGTACTTC. Its translation: CSARAAEGTSGSQETQYF.

Only a few counts were recorded for this clonotype. The chain employs TRBV29-1 and TRBJ2-3; no reliable D call. V was cut by 8 bases and J by 3 bases, with 9 bases left in between. Germline V gives CDR1 SQVTM, CDR2 ANQGSEA. The CDR3 spans 11 residues. CDR3 in amino acids: CSTRATDTQYF. CDR3 bases: TGCAGCACCCGGGCAACAGATACGCAGTATTTT.

This clonotype has more than one count but fewer than ten. The chain is built from TRBV5-6 and TRBJ1-5; D is uncertain. This CDR3 has 10 residues. V was pared by 7 bases and J by 5 bases, with 4 bases between. Germline V CDR1 and CDR2: SGHDT, YYEEEE. This chain's CDR3 is CASPYQPQHF. As DNA, the CDR3 is TGTGCCAGCCCCTATCAGCCCCAGCATTTT. The variable domain in full, with the rest retrieved from reference TRBV5-6 and TRBJ1-5, is DAGVTQSPTHLIKTRGQQVTLRCSPKSGHDTVSWYQQALGQGPQFIFQYYEEEERQRGNFPDRFSGHQFPNYSSELNVNALLLGDSALYLCASPYQPQHFGDGTRLSIL.

The rearrangement uses TRBV14 and TRBJ2-5, with D uncertain. The CDR3 runs to 12 residues. Trimming cost V 1 base and J 7 bases, with 7 bases left between them. CDR1 and CDR2 (germline): SGHDN, FVKESK. CDR3 protein: CASSQGIWTQYF. In nucleotides, the CDR3 is TGTGCCAGCAGCCAAGGGATCTGGACCCAGTACTTC.

This rearrangement joins TRBV3-1 to TRBJ2-1, with 7 bases fitting TRBD1. The J call may not be correct, given that the DNA end is closer to TRBJ2-7. Germline assignment: CDR1 LGHDT and CDR2 YNNKEL (reference sequence). The CDR3 consists of 14 residues. Here the CDR3 DNA reads TGTGCCAGCAGCGGGGGACAGCTTTCCTACGAGCAGTACTTC. Translating it yields CASSGGQLSYEQYF.

This clonotype has only a few counts. The V and J genes are TRBV4-3 and TRBJ2-5; D may correspond to TRBD1 or TRBD2 (5 bases each). CDR3 length equals 15 residues. Trimming took 4 bases from V and 0 from J, leaving 12 bases between them. Germline V gene lookup returns CDR1 LGHNA and CDR2 YSLEER. CDR3 in amino acids: CASSPGRLDQETQYF. Written as DNA, the CDR3 is TGCGCCAGCAGCCCGGGACGGTTAGACCAAGAGACCCAGTACTTC.

The chain recombines TRBV4-3 with TRBJ1-2; D is possibly TRBD1 (5 bases). The CDR3 has 15 residues. V lost 0 bases and J 3 bases, leaving 11 bases between the germline ends. CDR1 is LGHNA, CDR2 YSLEER, per germline. CDR3 bases: TGCGCCAGCAGCCAAGATGAGGGACGCTACTATGGCTACACCTTC. Encoded protein: CASSQDEGRYYGYTF.

This clonotype was observed a handful of times. The V gene is TRBV5-1, the J gene TRBJ1-2; 8 nucleotides match TRBD1. The germline V gene encodes CDR1 SGHRS and CDR2 YFSETQ. With V trimmed by 3 bases and J by 4 bases, 8 bases remained unmatched. The CDR3 totals 15 residues. As DNA, the CDR3 is TGCGCCAGCAGCTCCCCTCAACAGGGGGGCTATGGCTACACCTTC. It codes for CASSSPQQGGYGYTF.

This clonotype was seen a few times. This chain connects TRBV20-1 to TRBJ2-6, with 9 bases lining up with TRBD1. CDR3 length equals 14 residues. V lost 6 bases to trimming and J lost 3 bases; unmatched junction nucleotides: 3. The V gene's germline CDR1 is DFQATT and CDR2 SNEGSKA (reference sequence). The CDR3 loop reads CSATGGFGANVLTF. The CDR3 DNA sequence: TGCAGTGCGACAGGGGGGTTTGGGGCCAACGTCCTGACTTTC.

This sequence joins TRBV20-1 and TRBJ1-1; unclear D gene. The CDR3 is made up of 12 amino acids. CDR1 is DFQATT and CDR2 is SNEGSKA in the germline V gene (reference sequence). Trimming stripped 6 bases from V and 2 bases from J, with 10 bases between. The CDR3 loop reads CSASPENTEAFF. In DNA, the CDR3 is TGCAGTGCCAGCCCCGAAAACACTGAAGCTTTCTTT.

This clonotype was detected a few times. This chain uses TRBV7-8 with TRBJ1-1; 9 nucleotides agree with TRBD1. V was clipped by 1 base and J by 5 bases; unmatched bases: 5. Germline CDR1 is SGHVS and CDR2 is FQNEAQ. The CDR3 extends over 15 amino acids. CDR3 coding DNA: TGTGCCAGCAGCTTAGGGGCGACAGGGGGGACTGAAGCTTTCTTT. Residues: CASSLGATGGTEAFF.

The CDR3: CSARGLGYTGELFF. CDR3 nucleotide sequence: TGCAGTGCTAGAGGGTTAGGCTACACCGGGGAGCTGTTTTTT. The rearrangement joins TRBV20-1 to TRBJ2-2; D gene unclear. The V end lost 1 base, the J end lost 3 bases, and 9 bases lay between the germline ends. The germline gives CDR1 DFQATT, CDR2 SNEGSKA (reference sequence). The CDR3 consists of 14 residues.

This clonotype was seen more than once but under ten times. The chain uses TRBV3-1 and TRBJ1-4; no reliable D call. This CDR3 region has 12 residues. The V gene's germline CDR1 is LGHDT and CDR2 YNNKEL (reference sequence). Trimming shortened V by 1 base and J by 14 bases, and 11 bases separated the two germline ends. CDR3 DNA sequence: TGTGCCAGCAGCCAAGGGATGGGATGGCTGTTTTTT. It translates to CASSQGMGWLFF.

This clonotype appeared a few times. The J gene is TRBJ2-7, the V gene TRBV7-2; D remains unclear. Deletions cut 1 base from V and 3 bases from J, with 10 bases between. The CDR3 totals 14 residues. Germline V CDR1 and CDR2: SGHTA, FQGNSA. In DNA form, the CDR3 reads TGTGCCAGCAGCTTAGAAAATAGGTACTACGAGCAGTACTTC. Translating it yields CASSLENRYYEQYF.

This clonotype was seen a few times. The rearrangement links TRBV7-9 to TRBJ1-4; D is perhaps TRBD1 (5 bases). Germline lookup yields CDR1 SEHNR and CDR2 FQNEAQ (reference sequence). This CDR3 comprises 15 residues. Deletions cut 5 bases from V and 8 bases from J, with 18 bases between. The CDR3 region is CASSPQGRHTEKLFF. CDR3 nucleotide sequence: TGTGCCAGCAGCCCTCAGGGCCGACATACCGAAAAACTGTTTTTT.

The rearrangement joins TRBV24-1 to TRBJ1-2; D remains unclear. CDR1 KGHDR and CDR2 SFDVKD come from the germline V gene. The ends were cut back, 3 bases at V and 4 bases at J, with 2 bases in the middle. This CDR3 has 11 residues. The CDR3 loop is CATSDTYGYTF. For the CDR3, the DNA is TGTGCCACCAGTGATACCTATGGCTACACCTTC.

This chain joins TRBV5-5 and TRBJ1-1, with D possibly being TRBD1 (5 bases). The CDR3 totals 13 residues. The V end was cut by 1 base, the J end by 5 bases, with 9 bases between. Germline V gene data show CDR1 as SGHKS and CDR2 as YYEKEE (reference sequence). CDR3 nucleotide sequence: TGTGCCAGCAGCTTGTGGGGGGAAACTGAAGCTTTCTTT. Amino acids: CASSLWGETEAFF.

V usage is TRBV6-5 and J usage is TRBJ1-1; the D is unclear. Germline V lookup: CDR1 MNHEY, CDR2 SVGAGI. The CDR3 loop spans 14 amino acids. The ends were cut back, 5 bases at V and 5 bases at J, with 15 bases in the middle. CDR3 nucleotide sequence: TGTGCCAGCAGTGGCTGGCGGGGAGTAACTGAAGCTTTCTTT. Encoded protein: CASSGWRGVTEAFF.

The V gene is TRBV5-1, the J gene TRBJ1-4; D gene unclear. This CDR3 is 13 amino acids long. Germline-derived CDR1 and CDR2 are SGHRS and YFSETQ. Trimming pared 4 bases from V and 2 bases from J, leaving 6 bases between. The CDR3 sequence: CASSRFTNEKLFF. In nucleotides, the CDR3 is TGCGCCAGCAGCCGTTTCACTAATGAAAAACTGTTTTTT.

This clonotype appeared many times. The genes are TRBV11-2 and TRBJ2-2, with D possibly being TRBD1 (5 bases). Germline CDR1 and CDR2: SGHAT and FQNNGV. Deletions cut 2 bases from V and 0 bases from J, with 7 bases between. This CDR3 region has 15 residues. In DNA, the CDR3 is TGTGCCAGCAGCTTACAAGGGGCGAACACCGGGGAGCTGTTTTTT. Translation gives CASSLQGANTGELFF.

V gene TRBV12-3 or TRBV12-4 combines with J gene TRBJ2-1; 12 bases are a match to TRBD2. This CDR3 has 14 residues. After removal of 6 bases from V and 5 bases from J, the junction contained 2 bases not matched to a gene. The CDR3 loop reads CASRTSGGNNEQFF. DNA of the CDR3: TGTGCCAGCAGGACTAGCGGGGGCAACAATGAGCAGTTCTTC.

The chain employs TRBV6-6 and TRBJ2-1; D remains ambiguous. With the DNA end fitting TRBJ2-5 better, the J assignment may be wrong. CDR1 MNHNY and CDR2 SVGAGI come from the germline V gene (reference sequence). The CDR3 covers 13 residues. The CDR3 here is CASSPTYGETQYF. As DNA, the CDR3 is TGTGCCAGCAGTCCTACCTATGGAGAGACCCAGTACTTC.